These 20 T cell receptor beta chains were all obtained from the same sample, sequenced in a study of blood T cell repertoires in COVID-19. TCRdb's copy holds only in-frame clones and misses some; the assay was immunoSEQ multiplex PCR. Seen here are roughly 58,000 clones, roughly 83% observed once, and the top ten hold roughly a sixth. Sequencing used peripheral blood. These receptors were obtained from a man aged 65 to 79 with active COVID-19.

The chain employs TRBV9 and TRBJ2-3, with 10 bases matching TRBD2. Germline lookup yields CDR1 SGDLS and CDR2 YYNGEE. The V and J ends lost 2 bases and 2 bases, in that order; junction bases with no gene match: 5. This CDR3 spans 16 amino acids. This chain's CDR3 is CASSVSGRAFTDTQYF. The CDR3 coding sequence is TGTGCCAGCAGCGTCAGCGGGAGGGCTTTCACAGATACGCAGTATTTT.

This chain uses TRBV27 with TRBJ1-5; a weak D match, TRBD1 (6 bases). In germline, CDR1 is MNHEY, CDR2 SMNVEV (reference sequence). The CDR3 is 13 residues long. Trimming stripped 5 bases from V and 5 bases from J, with 10 bases between. The CDR3 DNA reads as TGTGCCAGCAGTCTCCGACAGGATCAGCCCCAGCATTTT. Its protein is CASSLRQDQPQHF.

The chain employs TRBV5-1 and TRBJ1-1; 9 bases align to TRBD1. The CDR3 is 14 residues long. CDR1 is SGHRS, CDR2 YFSETQ, per germline. The V segment lost 3 bases and the J segment 5 bases; nucleotides outside the gene matches: 5. The CDR3 coding sequence is TGCGCCAGCAGCTCCGGGGACAGGGTGACTGAAGCTTTCTTT. Its translation: CASSSGDRVTEAFF. The full variable domain, completed using reference TRBV5-1 and TRBJ1-1, is KAGVTQTPRYLIKTRGQQVTLSCSPISGHRSVSWYQQTPGQGLQFLFEYFSETQRNKGNFPGRFSGRQFSNSRSEMNVSTLELGDSALYLCASSSGDRVTEAFFGQGTRLTVV.

The rearrangement uses TRBV19 and TRBJ2-2; 7 positions match TRBD2. Germline V lookup: CDR1 LNHDA, CDR2 SQIVND (reference sequence). The CDR3 is 17 residues long. With 0 bases clipped from V and 4 bases from J, the junction kept 8 bases outside the gene matches. CDR3 sequence: CASSIDWEGLATGELFF. The CDR3 region has the DNA TGTGCCAGTAGTATAGATTGGGAGGGGTTGGCCACCGGGGAGCTGTTTTTT.

The chain joins TRBV6-2 or TRBV6-3 to TRBJ2-1; D not resolved. With 6 bases removed from V and 9 bases from J, the gap between germline ends came to 9 bases. The CDR3 is made up of 11 amino acids. CDR1 is MNHEY, CDR2 SVGEGT, per germline. The CDR3 region is CASSSIVEQFF. In DNA form, the CDR3 reads TGTGCCAGCAGCTCTATTGTTGAGCAGTTCTTC.

J is TRBJ2-6 and V is TRBV5-4, with 7 positions matching TRBD1. CDR1 is SGHNT and CDR2 is YYREEE in the germline V gene (reference sequence). The CDR3 is 15 residues long. Trimming at V came to 4 bases and at J to 2 bases, leaving 3 bases not matched to a gene. Here the CDR3 DNA reads TGTGCCAGCAGCACAGGGGTGGCTGGGGCCAACGTCCTGACTTTC. Protein: CASSTGVAGANVLTF.

The chain joins TRBV9 to TRBJ2-2; D possibly corresponds to TRBD2 (5 bases). V lost 0 bases and J 0 bases, leaving 6 bases between the germline ends. CDR1 SGDLS and CDR2 YYNGEE come from the germline V gene. The CDR3 loop spans 15 amino acids. The CDR3 here is CASSVDSANTGELFF. The CDR3 coding sequence is TGTGCCAGCAGCGTAGATAGCGCGAACACCGGGGAGCTGTTTTTT.

The chain uses TRBV4-3 and TRBJ1-2, with 8 positions matching TRBD1. J was trimmed by 10 bases and V by 4 bases; bases with no gene match: 14. Germline CDR1 LGHNA, CDR2 YSLEER. CDR3 length: 15 amino acids. CDR3 sequence (DNA): TGCGCCAGCAGCCTCCGATCGGACAGGGCCTTCCCCTACACCTTC. It translates to CASSLRSDRAFPYTF.

The chain is built from TRBV11-2 and TRBJ2-7, with 10 bases identical to TRBD2. The CDR3 length is 18 residues. Germline-derived CDR1 and CDR2 are SGHAT and FQNNGV. V dropped 2 bases and J dropped 2; count of bases not matched to a gene: 12. The CDR3 nucleotides read TGTGCCAGCAGCTTACCCGCATTAGCGGGAGGCCCGACCTACGAGCAGTACTTC. Translation: CASSLPALAGGPTYEQYF.

This clone has a handful of counts. This rearrangement joins TRBV5-1 to TRBJ2-7, with D perhaps TRBD1 (6 bases). This CDR3 spans 15 amino acids. Germline V gives CDR1 SGHRS, CDR2 YFSETQ. V dropped 0 bases and J dropped 1 base, with 11 bases sitting between them. The CDR3 DNA sequence: TGCGCCAGCAGCTTGGCGTCTGGACAGTCCTACGAGCAGTACTTC. Amino acids: CASSLASGQSYEQYF.

The CDR3 loop reads CASSQRNILAASTNEQFF. CDR3 nucleotide sequence: TGTGCCAGCAGCCAAAGAAATATCCTAGCGGCATCTACAAATGAGCAGTTCTTC. V is TRBV7-3 and J is TRBJ2-1; 7 positions agree with TRBD2. V lost 5 bases to trimming and J lost 7 bases; unmatched junction nucleotides: 20. The CDR3 extends over 18 amino acids. CDR1 is SGHTA, CDR2 FQGTGA, per germline. Looking up the rest from reference TRBV7-3 and TRBJ2-1 gives the full variable domain: GAGVSQTPSNKVTEKGKYVELRCDPISGHTALYWYRQSLGQGPEFLIYFQGTGAADDSGLPNDRFFAVRPEGSVSTLKIQRTERGDSAVYLCASSQRNILAASTNEQFFGPGTRLTVL.

The chain links TRBV5-1 to TRBJ2-1; TRBD2 is a possible D gene (5 bases). Germline values: CDR1 SGHRS, CDR2 YFSETQ. Trimming stripped 2 bases from V and 3 bases from J, with 12 bases between. This CDR3 region has 15 residues. The CDR3 reads CASSFLNRDYNEQFF. CDR3 bases: TGCGCCAGCAGCTTCCTAAACCGGGACTACAATGAGCAGTTCTTC.

The V call is TRBV18, the J call TRBJ2-6; 14 positions match TRBD2. This CDR3 region has 21 residues. V shed 0 bases, J shed 0 bases, and the junction held 7 bases outside the gene matches. CDR1 KGHSH and CDR2 LQKENI come from the germline V gene. The CDR3 nucleotides are TGTGCCAGCTCACCACCGTCTAGGGGGACTAGCGGGGGCTCTGGGGCCAACGTCCTGACTTTC. Encoded protein: CASSPPSRGTSGGSGANVLTF.

The table lists this clone with a count of one. The chain combines TRBV7-3 with TRBJ2-1, with 10 bases that match TRBD2. Germline V CDR1 and CDR2: SGHTA, FQGTGA. The junction had 8 bases not matched to a gene; V was cut back by 0 bases and J by 9 bases. The CDR3 is 16 amino acids. CDR3 in amino acids: CASSLTYTSGTTEQFF. The CDR3 DNA reads as TGTGCCAGCAGCTTAACGTACACTAGCGGGACCACTGAGCAGTTCTTC.

The V and J genes are TRBV5-1 and TRBJ2-7; D is uncertain. Deletions cut 0 bases from V and 3 bases from J, with 7 bases between. Germline CDR1 reads SGHRS; CDR2 reads YFSETQ. This CDR3 has 13 residues. CDR3 sequence reads: CASSLATNYEQYF. The CDR3 DNA reads as TGCGCCAGCAGCTTGGCTACTAACTACGAGCAGTACTTC.

The rearrangement uses TRBV7-2 and TRBJ2-5; 9 nucleotides agree with TRBD2. The trim removed 2 bases at V and 5 bases at J, leaving 9 bases unmatched. The CDR3 contains 16 residues. Per the germline V gene, CDR1 is SGHTA and CDR2 is FQGNSA. CDR3: CASSLRSSGTVETQYF. CDR3 sequence (DNA): TGTGCCAGCAGCTTAAGGTCTAGCGGGACTGTGGAGACCCAGTACTTC.

The rearrangement uses TRBV5-1 and TRBJ2-1; 10 positions match TRBD1. This CDR3 region has 18 residues. Germline loops: CDR1 SGHRS, CDR2 YFSETQ. V dropped 5 bases and J dropped 0; count of bases not matched to a gene: 11. CDR3 bases: TGCGCCAGCAGTGGGACAGGGGACCCCCTGAGCTCCTACAATGAGCAGTTCTTC. The encoded protein is CASSGTGDPLSSYNEQFF.

This chain links TRBV5-4 with TRBJ1-2, with D perhaps TRBD1 (5 bases). Trimming shortened V by 2 bases and J by 4 bases, and 9 bases separated the two germline ends. CDR1 is SGHNT, CDR2 YYREEE, per germline (reference sequence). This CDR3 spans 13 amino acids. The CDR3 DNA sequence: TGTGCCAGCAGCTTTCAGGGAGGCTATGGCTACACCTTC. Protein sequence: CASSFQGGYGYTF. The full variable domain, its missing parts supplied by reference TRBV5-4 and TRBJ1-2, is ETGVTQSPTHLIKTRGQQVTLRCSSQSGHNTVSWYQQALGQGPQFIFQYYREEENGRGNFPPRFSGLQFPNYSSELNVNALELDDSALYLCASSFQGGYGYTFGSGTRLTVV.

The sample holds a few counts of this clone. In nucleotides, the CDR3 is TGTGCCAGCAGCTCCGGGGGAGGGATCCCCAATGAGCAGTTCTTC. Protein sequence: CASSSGGGIPNEQFF. The J gene is TRBJ2-1, the V gene TRBV7-3, with TRBD2 matching 7 bases. Germline values: CDR1 SGHTA, CDR2 FQGTGA. This CDR3 is built from 15 residues. V trimming: 4 bases; J trimming: 6 bases; junction bases outside the gene matches: 9.

The rearrangement links TRBV2 to TRBJ2-1; D may be TRBD1 (6 bases). CDR1 is SNHLY and CDR2 is FYNNEI in the germline V gene. This CDR3 has 15 amino acids. V was shortened by 6 bases and J by 0 bases, with 12 bases between the two germline ends. CDR3: CASRAGALSYNEQFF. The CDR3 DNA is TGTGCCAGCAGGGCAGGGGCCCTCTCCTACAATGAGCAGTTCTTC.